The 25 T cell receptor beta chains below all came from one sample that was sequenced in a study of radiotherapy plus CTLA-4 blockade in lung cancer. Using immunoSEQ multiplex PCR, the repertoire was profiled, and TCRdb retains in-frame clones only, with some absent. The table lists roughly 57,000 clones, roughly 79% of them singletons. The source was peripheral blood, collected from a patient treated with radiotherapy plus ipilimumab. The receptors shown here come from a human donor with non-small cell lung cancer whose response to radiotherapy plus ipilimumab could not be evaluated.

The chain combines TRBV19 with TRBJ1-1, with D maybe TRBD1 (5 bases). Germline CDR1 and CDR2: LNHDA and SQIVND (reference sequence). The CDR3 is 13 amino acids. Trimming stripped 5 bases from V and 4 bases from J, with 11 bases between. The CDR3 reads CASSPSGSTEAFF. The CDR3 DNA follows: TGTGCCAGTAGTCCCTCAGGGTCCACTGAAGCTTTCTTT. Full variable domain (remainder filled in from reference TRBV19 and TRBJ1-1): DGGITQSPKYLFRKEGQNVTLSCEQNLNHDAMYWYRQDPGQGLRLIYYSQIVNDFQKGDIAEGYSVSREKKESFPLTVTSAQKNPTAFYLCASSPSGSTEAFFGQGTRLTVV.

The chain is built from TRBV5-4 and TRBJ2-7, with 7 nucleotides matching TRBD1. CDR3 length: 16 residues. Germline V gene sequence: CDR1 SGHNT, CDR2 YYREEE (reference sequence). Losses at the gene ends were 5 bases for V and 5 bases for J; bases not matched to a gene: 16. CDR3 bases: TGTGCCAGCAGGTACCCGGGACAGAAGATAAAGGACGAGCAGTACTTC. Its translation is CASRYPGQKIKDEQYF.

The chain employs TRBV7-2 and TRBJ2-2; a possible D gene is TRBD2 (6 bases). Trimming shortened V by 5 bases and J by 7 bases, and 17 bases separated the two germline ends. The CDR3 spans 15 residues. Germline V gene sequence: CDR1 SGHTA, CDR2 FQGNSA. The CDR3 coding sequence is TGTGCCAGCAGCCTCCGGGACTCCTCGGTCGGGGAGCTGTTTTTT. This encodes CASSLRDSSVGELFF.

CDR3 bases: TGTGCTAGTGGTTTGGTACCCCGGGACAGGGGATACCAAGAGACCCAGTACTTC. Encoded protein: CASGLVPRDRGYQETQYF. The V call is TRBV12-5, the J call TRBJ2-5; TRBD1 matches at 10 bases. V lost 0 bases to trimming and J lost 0 bases; unmatched junction nucleotides: 7. This CDR3 comprises 18 residues. Germline V lookup: CDR1 LGHNT, CDR2 FRNRAP.

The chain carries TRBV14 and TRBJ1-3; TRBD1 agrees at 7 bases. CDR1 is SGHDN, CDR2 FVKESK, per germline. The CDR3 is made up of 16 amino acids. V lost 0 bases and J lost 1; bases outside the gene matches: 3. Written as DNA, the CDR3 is TGTGCCAGCAGCCAAGACACAGGGGCTTCTGGAAACACCATATATTTT. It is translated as CASSQDTGASGNTIYF.

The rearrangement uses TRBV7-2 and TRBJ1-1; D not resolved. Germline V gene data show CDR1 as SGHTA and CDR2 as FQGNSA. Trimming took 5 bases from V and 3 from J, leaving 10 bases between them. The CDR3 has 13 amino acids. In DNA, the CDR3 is TGTGCCAGCAGCCAGCGTTGGTACACTGAAGCTTTCTTT. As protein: CASSQRWYTEAFF.

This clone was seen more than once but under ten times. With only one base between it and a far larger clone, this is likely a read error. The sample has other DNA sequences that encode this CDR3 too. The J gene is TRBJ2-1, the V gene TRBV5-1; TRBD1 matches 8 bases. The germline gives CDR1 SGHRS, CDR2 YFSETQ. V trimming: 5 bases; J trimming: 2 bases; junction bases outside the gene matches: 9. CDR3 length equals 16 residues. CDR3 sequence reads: CASSPDRGATYNEQFF. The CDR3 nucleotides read TGCGCCAGCAGTCCAGACAGGGGCGCAACCTACAATGAGCAGTTCTTC.

CDR3 region: CASSLSGTDSYEQYF. The DNA of the CDR3 is TGTGCCAGCAGCTTATCCGGGACAGACTCCTACGAGCAGTACTTC. This sequence joins TRBV7-2 and TRBJ2-7; 7 positions match TRBD1. The CDR3 covers 15 residues. Trimming removed 2 bases from V and 0 bases from J; junction bases left unmatched: 4. CDR1 and CDR2 from the germline V gene are SGHTA and FQGNSA. Full variable domain (remainder filled in from reference TRBV7-2 and TRBJ2-7): GAGVSQSPSNKVTEKGKDVELRCDPISGHTALYWYRQSLGQGLEFLIYFQGNSAPDKSGLPSDRFSAERTGGSVSTLTIQRTQQEDSAVYLCASSLSGTDSYEQYFGPGTRLTVT.

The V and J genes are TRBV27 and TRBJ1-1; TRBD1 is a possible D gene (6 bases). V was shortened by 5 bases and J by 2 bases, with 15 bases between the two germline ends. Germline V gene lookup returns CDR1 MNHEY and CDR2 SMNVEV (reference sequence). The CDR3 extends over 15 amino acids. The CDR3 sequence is CASSVLGTTNTEAFF. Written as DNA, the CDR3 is TGTGCCAGCAGTGTACTCGGGACAACAAACACTGAAGCTTTCTTT.

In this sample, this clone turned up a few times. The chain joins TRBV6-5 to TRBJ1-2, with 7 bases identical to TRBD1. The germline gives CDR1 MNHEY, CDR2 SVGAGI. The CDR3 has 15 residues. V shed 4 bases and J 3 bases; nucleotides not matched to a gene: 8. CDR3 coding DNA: TGTGCCAGCAGTTTCCGACAGGGTGAATACTATGGCTACACCTTC. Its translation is CASSFRQGEYYGYTF.

The CDR3 DNA is TGTGCCAGCAGCTTTCCAGGACTAGCGGGCGGGGAGCTGTTTTTT. It encodes CASSFPGLAGGELFF. The V gene is TRBV7-9, the J gene TRBJ2-2, with TRBD2 matching 11 bases. The CDR3 spans 15 residues. V was clipped by 3 bases and J by 7 bases; unmatched bases: 4. Germline CDR1 reads SEHNR; CDR2 reads FQNEAQ (reference sequence).

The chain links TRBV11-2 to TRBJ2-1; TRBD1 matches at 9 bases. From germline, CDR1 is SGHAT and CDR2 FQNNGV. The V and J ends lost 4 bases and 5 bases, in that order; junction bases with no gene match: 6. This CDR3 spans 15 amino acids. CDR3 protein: CASSYGTGFHNEQFF. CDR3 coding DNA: TGTGCCAGCAGCTACGGGACAGGGTTTCACAATGAGCAGTTCTTC.

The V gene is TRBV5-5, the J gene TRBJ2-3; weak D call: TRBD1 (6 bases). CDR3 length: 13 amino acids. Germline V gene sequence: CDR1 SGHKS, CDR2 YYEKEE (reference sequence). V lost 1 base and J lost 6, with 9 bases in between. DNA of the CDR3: TGTGCCAGCAGCTTGACAGGGTTGGATACGCAGTATTTT. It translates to CASSLTGLDTQYF.

The CDR3 coding sequence is TGTGCCAGCGGGTTTATCGGGACTAGCGGGAGGGAAGAGACCCAGTACTTC. Protein product: CASGFIGTSGREETQYF. The chain couples TRBV27 to TRBJ2-5, with 16 bases identical to TRBD2. This CDR3 has 17 residues. Trimming removed 8 bases from V and 3 bases from J; junction bases left unmatched: 9. Looked up from germline, CDR1 is MNHEY and CDR2 is SMNVEV (reference sequence).

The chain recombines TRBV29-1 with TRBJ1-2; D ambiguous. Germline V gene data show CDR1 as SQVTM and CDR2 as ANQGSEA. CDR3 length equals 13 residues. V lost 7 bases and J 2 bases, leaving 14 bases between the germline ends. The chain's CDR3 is CSGKDTTNYGYTF. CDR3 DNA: TGCAGCGGGAAAGACACGACCAACTATGGCTACACCTTC.

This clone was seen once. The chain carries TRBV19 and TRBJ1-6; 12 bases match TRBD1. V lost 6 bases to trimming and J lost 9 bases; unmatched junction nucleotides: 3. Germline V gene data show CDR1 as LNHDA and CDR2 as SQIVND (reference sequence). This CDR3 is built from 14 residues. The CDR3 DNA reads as TGTGCCAGTAGGGGGACAGGGGGCGGTTCACCCCTCCACTTT. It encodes CASRGTGGGSPLHF.

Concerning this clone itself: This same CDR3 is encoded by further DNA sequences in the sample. The CDR3 sequence: CASSLSGGGGELFF. The CDR3 coding sequence is TGTGCCAGCAGCTTATCGGGGGGCGGCGGGGAGCTGTTTTTT. This chain uses TRBV7-9 with TRBJ2-2; a weak D match, TRBD2 (7 bases). The CDR3 has 14 amino acids. Germline V lookup: CDR1 SEHNR, CDR2 FQNEAQ (reference sequence). The V end was cut by 2 bases, the J end by 7 bases, with 11 bases between.

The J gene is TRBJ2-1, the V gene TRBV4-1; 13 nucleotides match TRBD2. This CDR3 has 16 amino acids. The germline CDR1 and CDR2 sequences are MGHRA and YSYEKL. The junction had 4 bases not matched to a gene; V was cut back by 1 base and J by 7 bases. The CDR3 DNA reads TGCGCCAGCAGCCAAGGACTAGCGGGAGGATATAATGAGCAGTTCTTC. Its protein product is CASSQGLAGGYNEQFF.

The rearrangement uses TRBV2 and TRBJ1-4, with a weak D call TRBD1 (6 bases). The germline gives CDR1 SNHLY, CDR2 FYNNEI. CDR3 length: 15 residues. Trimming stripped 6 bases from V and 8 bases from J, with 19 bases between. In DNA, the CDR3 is TGTGCCAGCAGAACCATACAGGGTTCAGGGGAAAAACTGTTTTTT. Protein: CASRTIQGSGEKLFF.

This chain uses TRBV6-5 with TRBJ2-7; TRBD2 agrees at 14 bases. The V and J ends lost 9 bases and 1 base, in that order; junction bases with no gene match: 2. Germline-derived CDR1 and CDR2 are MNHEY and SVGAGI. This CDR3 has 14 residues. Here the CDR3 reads CARGLAGASYEQYF. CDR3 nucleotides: TGTGCCAGGGGACTAGCGGGAGCATCCTACGAGCAGTACTTC.

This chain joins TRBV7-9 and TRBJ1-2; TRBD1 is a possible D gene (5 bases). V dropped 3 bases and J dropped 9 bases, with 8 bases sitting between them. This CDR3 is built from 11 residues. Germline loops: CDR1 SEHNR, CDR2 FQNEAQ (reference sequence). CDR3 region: CASSFGASYTF. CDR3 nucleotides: TGTGCCAGCAGCTTTGGGGCAAGCTACACCTTC.

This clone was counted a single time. Here the CDR3 DNA reads TGTGCCAGTAGTATGGTAAGCCTGAACTATGGCTACACCTTC. Translating gives CASSMVSLNYGYTF. The gene calls are TRBV19 and TRBJ1-2, with unresolved D. The CDR3 consists of 14 residues. Germline V gene lookup returns CDR1 LNHDA and CDR2 SQIVND (reference sequence). The V and J ends lost 3 bases and 2 bases respectively, with 10 bases between them.

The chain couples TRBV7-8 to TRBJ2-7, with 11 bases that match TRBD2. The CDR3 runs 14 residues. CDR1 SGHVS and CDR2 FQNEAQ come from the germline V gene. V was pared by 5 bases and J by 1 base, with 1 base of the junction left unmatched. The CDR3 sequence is CASSRTSGSYEQYF. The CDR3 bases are TGTGCCAGCAGCCGGACTAGCGGGTCCTACGAGCAGTACTTC.

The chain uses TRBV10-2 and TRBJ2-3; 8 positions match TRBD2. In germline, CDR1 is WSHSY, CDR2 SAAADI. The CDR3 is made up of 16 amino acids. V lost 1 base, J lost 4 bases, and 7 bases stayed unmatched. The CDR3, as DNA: TGCGCCAGCAGTGAGTGGGCAGCGGGAGTTGCAGATACGCAGTATTTT. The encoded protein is CASSEWAAGVADTQYF.

CDR3 nucleotide sequence: TGTGCCAGCAGCGCCCGACAGGGCGCTAACTATGGCTACACCTTC. The encoded protein is CASSARQGANYGYTF. V is TRBV9 and J is TRBJ1-2, with TRBD1 identical over 7 bases. Germline assignment: CDR1 SGDLS and CDR2 YYNGEE. The CDR3 consists of 15 residues. V was clipped by 3 bases and J by 0 bases; unmatched bases: 5.